These 13 T cell receptor beta chains were sequenced from one sample in a study of CD8 T cells in ankylosing spondylitis. Overall study findings and caveats: There was a TCR beta motif, made of fewer than 10 highly homologous variants, that appeared characteristic of ankylosing spondylitis blood.

TCRdb processed the 5' RACE reads anew with MiXCR; each CDR3 protein has one entry. There are 350,000 to 550,000 distinct CDR3 sequences in the sample; about 24% occur only once, and 0.89% lies in the top ten. Antigen specificity for these receptors is unknown. The sequenced material came from blood, either unsorted or a sorted T cell fraction (not recorded which). Receptors originate from a male donor with ankylosing spondylitis.

This clonotype turned up a few times. This sequence joins TRBV24-1 and TRBJ2-1; D gene unclear. Trimming took 4 bases from V and 5 from J, leaving 8 bases between them. This CDR3 region has 13 residues. CDR1 is KGHDR and CDR2 is SFDVKD in the germline V gene. The CDR3 region is CATSDSHHNEQFF. The CDR3 DNA follows: TGTGCCACCAGTGACAGCCACCACAATGAGCAGTTCTTC.

This clonotype was found a few times. The chain uses TRBV19 and TRBJ2-1; D is unclear. Trimming removed 4 bases at V and 2 bases at J, with 12 bases between. Germline CDR1 and CDR2: LNHDA and SQIVND (reference sequence). The CDR3 is made up of 15 amino acids. This chain's CDR3 is CASSTESQTYNEQFF. Written as DNA, the CDR3 is TGTGCCAGTAGTACCGAATCCCAGACCTACAATGAGCAGTTCTTC. Drawing the rest from reference TRBV19 and TRBJ2-1, the complete variable domain is DGGITQSPKYLFRKEGQNVTLSCEQNLNHDAMYWYRQDPGQGLRLIYYSQIVNDFQKGDIAEGYSVSREKKESFPLTVTSAQKNPTAFYLCASSTESQTYNEQFFGPGTRLTVL.

The chain employs TRBV2 and TRBJ2-2, with D perhaps TRBD1 (6 bases). This CDR3 comprises 15 residues. V was trimmed by 4 bases and J by 7 bases, leaving 16 bases between them. The germline V gene encodes CDR1 SNHLY and CDR2 FYNNEI. The CDR3 nucleotides read TGTGCCAGCAGTGTTAACAGGGCGGCGGACGGGGAGCTGTTTTTT. It encodes CASSVNRAADGELFF.

This clonotype was detected a few times. This may be a read error: a much more frequent sequence differs by one nucleotide. J is TRBJ2-5 and V is TRBV9; D is uncertain. Per the germline V gene, CDR1 is SGDLS and CDR2 is YYNGEE. The V end was cut by 0 bases, the J end by 2 bases, with 2 bases between. This CDR3 region has 12 residues. CDR3 protein: CASSVGQETQYF. The DNA of the CDR3 is TGTGCCAGCAGCGTAGGGCAAGAGACCCAGTACTTC.

This clonotype showed up just a few times. It is unclear where the CDR3 begins or ends on the DNA, so no DNA is shown, and the CDR3 is as TCRdb lists it. The chain recombines TRBV12-3 or TRBV12-4 with TRBJ2-1; the listed D gene, TRBD2, was not tested against the DNA. The CDR3 is 13 amino acids long, termini counted. CDR3 residues: CASTLVAGGAPIF.

For this clonotype: This is likely a read error, given that the CDR3 carries no conserved phenylalanine or tryptophan at its end. This rearrangement joins TRBV20-1 to TRBJ2-3, with a tentative D call TRBD1 (6 bases). CDR1 is DFQATT and CDR2 is SNEGSKA in the germline V gene (reference sequence). There are 11 residues in the CDR3. V was shortened by 5 bases and J by 8 bases, with 11 bases between the two germline ends. The CDR3 DNA reads as TGCAGTGCTCCAGGGGTTGGTACGCAGTATCTT. Translation: CSAPGVGTQYL.

This clonotype has only a few counts. The chain joins TRBV7-9 to TRBJ2-3; 7 bases are a match to TRBD2. The germline V gene has CDR1 SEHNR and CDR2 FQNEAQ (reference sequence). After removal of 3 bases from V and 2 bases from J, the junction contained 5 bases not matched to a gene. This CDR3 region has 15 residues. The CDR3 sequence: CASSLAGVNTDTQYF. CDR3 sequence (DNA): TGTGCCAGCAGCTTGGCGGGAGTTAACACAGATACGCAGTATTTT.

This clonotype was detected only a few times. J is TRBJ1-1 and V is TRBV5-1; D gene unclear. The germline gives CDR1 SGHRS, CDR2 YFSETQ. The CDR3 spans 14 residues. V was trimmed by 4 bases and J by 0 bases, leaving 10 bases between them. CDR3: CASSQLAMNTEAFF. The CDR3 DNA is TGCGCCAGCAGCCAGTTAGCCATGAACACTGAAGCTTTCTTT. Using reference TRBV5-1 and TRBJ1-1 for the parts outside the CDR3, the full variable domain is KAGVTQTPRYLIKTRGQQVTLSCSPISGHRSVSWYQQTPGQGLQFLFEYFSETQRNKGNFPGRFSGRQFSNSRSEMNVSTLELGDSALYLCASSQLAMNTEAFFGQGTRLTVV.

The rearrangement uses TRBV11-2 and TRBJ2-1; TRBD1 matches 9 bases. Germline V gene data show CDR1 as SGHAT and CDR2 as FQNNGV. Trimming removed 8 bases from V and 6 bases from J; junction bases left unmatched: 11. The CDR3 consists of 15 residues. CDR3 in DNA: TGTGCCAGCTGCCGGGGACAGGGAGGGAGCAATGAGCAGTTCTTC. It specifies CASCRGQGGSNEQFF.

J is TRBJ1-2 and V is TRBV12-3 or TRBV12-4, with D possibly being TRBD1 (5 bases). V lost 7 bases and J lost 7, with 16 bases in between. The CDR3 is made up of 13 amino acids. CDR3 residues: CASTSTGGGGYTF. CDR3 nucleotides: TGTGCCAGCACTTCGACCGGTGGGGGTGGCTACACCTTC.

This clonotype showed up many times. V and J are TRBV7-9 and TRBJ2-3, with D maybe TRBD1 (5 bases). This CDR3 has 14 residues. Trimming removed 0 bases from V and 5 bases from J, with 9 bases in between. Germline assignment: CDR1 SEHNR and CDR2 FQNEAQ (reference sequence). CDR3 region: CASSLAGAEDTQYF. CDR3 sequence (DNA): TGTGCCAGCAGCTTAGCTGGGGCTGAAGATACGCAGTATTTT.

The chain is built from TRBV5-1 and TRBJ2-7, with unresolved D. This CDR3 comprises 16 residues. CDR1 and CDR2 from the germline V gene are SGHRS and YFSETQ. Trimming shortened V by 0 bases and J by 6 bases, and 19 bases separated the two germline ends. In DNA, the CDR3 is TGCGCCAGCAGCTTGGGTTTGTGGGGAACACCTCGCGAGCAGTACTTC. As protein: CASSLGLWGTPREQYF.

This clonotype was counted a few times. At one end the junction does not follow the germline gene, possibly because of a read error. The chain employs TRBV6-5 and TRBJ2-3, with 12 bases aligning to TRBD2. Germline lookup yields CDR1 MNHEY and CDR2 SVGAGI. The CDR3 totals 12 residues. The CDR3 protein is CASTSSGRGLLW. The DNA of the CDR3 is TGTGCCAGCACGTCTAGCGGGAGGGGTTTATTGTGG.